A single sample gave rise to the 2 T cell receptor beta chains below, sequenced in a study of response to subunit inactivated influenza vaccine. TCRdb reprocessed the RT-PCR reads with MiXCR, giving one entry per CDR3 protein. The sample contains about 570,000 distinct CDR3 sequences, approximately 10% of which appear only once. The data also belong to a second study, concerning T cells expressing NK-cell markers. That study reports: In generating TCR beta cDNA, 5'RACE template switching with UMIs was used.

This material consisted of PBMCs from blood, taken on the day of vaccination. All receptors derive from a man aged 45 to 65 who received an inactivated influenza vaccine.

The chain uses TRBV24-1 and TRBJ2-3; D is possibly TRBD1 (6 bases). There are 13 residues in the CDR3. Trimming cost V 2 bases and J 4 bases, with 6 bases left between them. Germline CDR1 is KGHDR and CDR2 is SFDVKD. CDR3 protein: CATSDYRADTQYF. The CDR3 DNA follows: TGTGCCACCAGTGATTACAGGGCAGATACGCAGTATTTT.

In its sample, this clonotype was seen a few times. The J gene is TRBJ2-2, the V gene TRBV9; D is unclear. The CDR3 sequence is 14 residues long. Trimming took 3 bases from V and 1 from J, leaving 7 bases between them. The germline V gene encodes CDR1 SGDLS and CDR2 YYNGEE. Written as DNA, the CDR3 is TGTGCCAGCAGCGCATTGGTGAACACCGGGGAGCTGTTTTTT. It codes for CASSALVNTGELFF.